The text below deals with one T cell receptor beta chain. The sample originates from a study of siplizumab effects on memory and regulatory T cells. The V end lost 3 bases, the J end lost 1 base, and 12 bases lay between the germline ends. Germline CDR1 reads LNHDA; CDR2 reads SQIVND (reference sequence). This CDR3 comprises 15 residues. TCRdb keeps only in-frame clones here, not all; method: immunoSEQ multiplex PCR. The sample includes fewer than 110,000 clones, about nine tenths of them seen just once. This clonotype was sampled from a human donor in good health. The V and J genes are TRBV19 and TRBJ1-2; D possibly corresponds to TRBD1 (6 bases). Sequenced material: non-Treg CD4+ T cells sorted from blood. In DNA, the CDR3 is TGTGCCAGTAGTATTCGGACAGTCGGTAACTATGGCTACACCTTC. Translation gives CASSIRTVGNYGYTF.